These 29 T cell receptor beta chains were all obtained from the same sample, sequenced in a study of shared clonotypes between healthy human individuals. Profiled with immunoSEQ multiplex PCR; TCRdb holds only in-frame clones, not every one. The sample includes more than 1,200,000 clones, 97% to 99% of them seen just once. The sample comprised naive CD4+ T cells sorted from blood. Indicated subset: CD45RA+ positively selected. The source of these receptors is a man aged 25 to 40 in good health.

The chain recombines TRBV28 with TRBJ2-7, with D uncertain. This CDR3 comprises 12 residues. The germline CDR1 and CDR2 sequences are MDHEN and SYDVKM. The V gene lost 5 bases and the J gene lost 3 bases, with 8 bases spanning the gap. The CDR3 DNA reads TGTGCCAGCAGTCTGGCCCACTACGAGCAGTACTTC. It is translated as CASSLAHYEQYF.

This chain links TRBV5-4 with TRBJ2-1; D tentatively reads TRBD1 or TRBD2 (5 bases each). The CDR3 consists of 15 residues. The V end lost 4 bases, the J end lost 9 bases, and 20 bases lay between the germline ends. In germline, CDR1 is SGHNT, CDR2 YYREEE (reference sequence). CDR3 protein: CASSRYQGTTSEQFF. CDR3 bases: TGTGCCAGCAGCCGGTACCAAGGGACGACGAGTGAGCAGTTCTTC.

V and J are TRBV7-8 and TRBJ1-1; D is unresolved. In germline, CDR1 is SGHVS, CDR2 FQNEAQ. The CDR3 is 15 residues long. V was clipped by 2 bases and J by 2 bases, with 12 bases between them. The CDR3: CASSLNSGKNTEAFF. The CDR3 nucleotides read TGTGCCAGCAGCTTAAATTCCGGCAAAAACACTGAAGCTTTCTTT.

Only one count was recorded for this clone. At the DNA level, this CDR3 is encoded by other sequences in the same sample as well. The CDR3 sequence: CSARSQETQYF. The CDR3 coding sequence is TGCAGTGCTAGATCCCAAGAGACCCAGTACTTC. V is TRBV20-1 and J is TRBJ2-5; D is unclear. Germline assignment: CDR1 DFQATT and CDR2 SNEGSKA (reference sequence). The CDR3 loop spans 11 amino acids. The germline V and J ends were trimmed by 2 bases and 1 base, with 2 bases remaining between them.

This clone was observed a single time. The chain links TRBV4-1 to TRBJ2-7; D gene unclear. CDR3 size: 15 residues. From germline, CDR1 is MGHRA and CDR2 YSYEKL. Trimming removed 4 bases at V and 1 base at J, with 14 bases between. CDR3 loop: CASSPRLGSSYEQYF. The CDR3 region has the DNA TGCGCCAGCAGCCCGAGATTGGGGTCTTCCTACGAGCAGTACTTC.

The chain joins TRBV19 to TRBJ1-5, with D perhaps TRBD1 (5 bases). V gave up 4 bases and J gave up 4 bases, with 17 bases separating them. Germline values: CDR1 LNHDA, CDR2 SQIVND (reference sequence). This CDR3 has 16 amino acids. The DNA of the CDR3 is TGTGCCAGTAGTACCTCACCGCCGGGGGGGAATCAGCCCCAGCATTTT. Protein: CASSTSPPGGNQPQHF. Full variable domain (remainder filled in from reference TRBV19 and TRBJ1-5): DGGITQSPKYLFRKEGQNVTLSCEQNLNHDAMYWYRQDPGQGLRLIYYSQIVNDFQKGDIAEGYSVSREKKESFPLTVTSAQKNPTAFYLCASSTSPPGGNQPQHFGDGTRLSIL.

The V call is TRBV7-9, the J call TRBJ1-1, with TRBD1 matching over 7 bases. This CDR3 has 15 amino acids. Per the germline V gene, CDR1 is SEHNR and CDR2 is FQNEAQ (reference sequence). The V segment lost 1 base and the J segment 5 bases; nucleotides outside the gene matches: 7. DNA of the CDR3: TGTGCCAGCAGCTTAGGGTGGCCAGGGGGAACTGAAGCTTTCTTT. This translates into CASSLGWPGGTEAFF.

The genes are TRBV10-1 and TRBJ2-7; D gene ambiguous. The CDR3 totals 13 residues. The germline V gene encodes CDR1 WNHNN and CDR2 SYGVQD (reference sequence). V lost 5 bases and J 2 bases, leaving 10 bases between the germline ends. The CDR3, as DNA: TGCGCCAGCAGTCCGGACGCAGCCTACGAGCAGTACTTC. This gives the protein CASSPDAAYEQYF.

This clone was counted a single time. The chain joins TRBV6-6 to TRBJ1-2, with D unclear. Germline V gene data show CDR1 as MNHNY and CDR2 as SVGAGI (reference sequence). The length of the CDR3 is 15 residues. The V end was cut by 5 bases, the J end by 3 bases, with 16 bases between. For the CDR3, the DNA is TGTGCCAGCAGTCCGACAAGGAGTGCGGACTATGGCTACACCTTC. Its translation: CASSPTRSADYGYTF.

This chain connects TRBV10-3 to TRBJ2-5, with D unclear. Germline V lookup: CDR1 ENHRY, CDR2 SYGVKD. V was shortened by 0 bases and J by 3 bases, with 2 bases between the two germline ends. This CDR3 has 12 residues. The CDR3 spells CAISESKETQYF. The CDR3, as DNA: TGTGCCATCAGTGAGTCCAAAGAGACCCAGTACTTC.

The chain recombines TRBV9 with TRBJ2-2; D unresolved. The CDR3 runs to 16 residues. V was clipped by 2 bases and J by 0 bases, with 11 bases between them. CDR1 and CDR2 from the germline V gene are SGDLS and YYNGEE. This CDR3 reads CASSVSVATNTGELFF. CDR3 sequence (DNA): TGTGCCAGCAGCGTTTCAGTGGCTACGAACACCGGGGAGCTGTTTTTT.

The V and J genes are TRBV11-1 and TRBJ2-7; D gene unclear. Trimming stripped 3 bases from V and 2 bases from J, with 14 bases between. The CDR3 totals 15 residues. The germline V gene has CDR1 SGHAT and CDR2 FQDESV (reference sequence). The CDR3 DNA reads as TGTGCCAGCAGCTTTTTTACTGGACCGCCCTACGAGCAGTACTTC. This translates into CASSFFTGPPYEQYF.

This chain connects TRBV28 to TRBJ1-5; D is undetermined. Germline CDR1 reads MDHEN; CDR2 reads SYDVKM. The CDR3 is 14 amino acids. The V end lost 2 bases, the J end lost 0 bases, and 5 bases lay between the germline ends. CDR3 in amino acids: CASSLNPSNQPQHF. For the CDR3, the DNA is TGTGCCAGCAGTTTAAATCCTAGCAATCAGCCCCAGCATTTT.

V gene TRBV19 combines with J gene TRBJ2-1, with 9 bases fitting TRBD2. Trimming cost V 3 bases and J 7 bases; bases outside gene matches: 10. The germline V gene has CDR1 LNHDA and CDR2 SQIVND (reference sequence). CDR3 length: 16 residues. The CDR3 region has the DNA TGTGCCAGTAGTATCTTCGCGGGAGGGCGGATAAATGAGCAGTTCTTC. Translation gives CASSIFAGGRINEQFF.

This sequence joins TRBV30 and TRBJ1-5; 10 bases agree with TRBD1. Germline V gene lookup returns CDR1 GTSNPN and CDR2 SVGIG (reference sequence). The CDR3 contains 19 residues. V lost 0 bases, J lost 4 bases, and 15 bases stayed unmatched. CDR3 in DNA: TGTGCCTGGAGTGTTTTGCGGGGACAGGGGAGGGGGTTGAATCAGCCCCAGCATTTT. Translation gives CAWSVLRGQGRGLNQPQHF.

The J gene is TRBJ2-1, the V gene TRBV29-1; D gene ambiguous. Germline CDR1 reads SQVTM; CDR2 reads ANQGSEA. The germline V and J ends were trimmed by 7 bases and 6 bases, with 10 bases remaining between them. This CDR3 is 11 amino acids long. CDR3 loop: CSALYLNEQFF. DNA of the CDR3: TGCAGCGCACTCTACCTCAATGAGCAGTTCTTC.

The V gene is TRBV29-1, the J gene TRBJ2-5; 7 bases align to TRBD2. The germline V gene has CDR1 SQVTM and CDR2 ANQGSEA. V dropped 4 bases and J dropped 5; count of bases not matched to a gene: 7. The CDR3 has 13 residues. CDR3 nucleotides: TGCAGCGTTGCCGTGGGAGGGCCGGAGACCCAGTACTTC. Its translation is CSVAVGGPETQYF.

The chain recombines TRBV6-5 with TRBJ2-7, with D perhaps assigned TRBD1 or TRBD2 (5 bases each). The CDR3 has 15 residues. V lost 2 bases and J lost 1, with 12 bases in between. Germline loops: CDR1 MNHEY, CDR2 SVGAGI. The CDR3 sequence is CASSYTWDGSYEQYF. The CDR3 DNA is TGTGCCAGCAGTTACACTTGGGACGGATCCTACGAGCAGTACTTC.

The chain has TRBV18 and TRBJ2-1; 8 bases align to TRBD2. V was pared by 3 bases and J by 2 bases, with 6 bases of the junction left unmatched. Germline values: CDR1 KGHSH, CDR2 LQKENI. The length of the CDR3 is 16 residues. The CDR3 nucleotides read TGTGCCAGCTCACCTGTAGCGGGGCCACCCTACAATGAGCAGTTCTTC. Translating gives CASSPVAGPPYNEQFF.

This rearrangement joins TRBV28 to TRBJ1-5; 8 bases line up with TRBD1. The germline CDR1 and CDR2 sequences are MDHEN and SYDVKM. V gave up 5 bases and J gave up 5 bases; unmatched junction bases: 5. CDR3 length: 14 amino acids. The CDR3 sequence is CASSLTGAYQPQHF. Written as DNA, the CDR3 is TGTGCCAGCAGTCTGACAGGGGCTTATCAGCCCCAGCATTTT.

V gene TRBV11-2 combines with J gene TRBJ2-1; D ambiguous. The length of the CDR3 is 14 residues. Germline V CDR1 and CDR2: SGHAT, FQNNGV. Trimming stripped 7 bases from V and 9 bases from J, with 19 bases between. CDR3 coding DNA: TGTGCCAGCATCCCGGACCCGGGTGGGATTGAGCAGTTCTTC. It specifies CASIPDPGGIEQFF.

This sequence joins TRBV14 and TRBJ2-7; 10 bases match TRBD2. J lost 9 bases, V lost 0 bases, and 11 bases had no gene match. The germline CDR1 and CDR2 sequences are SGHDN and FVKESK. The CDR3 extends over 16 amino acids. The CDR3 DNA sequence: TGTGCCAGCAGCCAAGATATACTAGCGGGATCTAACGGGCAGTACTTC. It specifies CASSQDILAGSNGQYF. Filled out from reference TRBV14 and TRBJ2-7, the complete variable domain reads EAGVTQFPSHSVIEKGQTVTLRCDPISGHDNLYWYRRVMGKEIKFLLHFVKESKQDESGMPNNRFLAERTGGTYSTLKVQPAELEDSGVYFCASSQDILAGSNGQYFGPGTRLTVT.

V is TRBV2 and J is TRBJ2-1; 13 bases align to TRBD2. Per the germline V gene, CDR1 is SNHLY and CDR2 is FYNNEI. Unmatched junction bases numbered 6, after V lost 6 bases and J lost 4 bases. The CDR3 sequence is 16 residues long. The chain's CDR3 is CASRDGLAGVYNEQFF. CDR3 sequence (DNA): TGTGCCAGCAGGGACGGACTAGCGGGAGTGTACAATGAGCAGTTCTTC.

This chain uses TRBV18 with TRBJ1-5; 7 bases line up with TRBD1. From germline, CDR1 is KGHSH and CDR2 LQKENI. The CDR3 covers 20 residues. The trim removed 0 bases at V and 3 bases at J, leaving 17 bases unmatched. CDR3 amino acids: CASSPPSSRWTGRNNQPQHF. DNA of the CDR3: TGTGCCAGCTCACCACCATCTTCACGTTGGACAGGCCGTAACAATCAGCCCCAGCATTTT.

The genes are TRBV14 and TRBJ2-7; 8 bases map to TRBD2. Trimming removed 3 bases from V and 3 bases from J; junction bases left unmatched: 7. CDR1 SGHDN and CDR2 FVKESK come from the germline V gene. The CDR3 has 15 amino acids. The CDR3 loop is CASSHRLAYSYEQYF. DNA for the CDR3: TGTGCCAGCAGCCACCGACTAGCGTACAGCTACGAGCAGTACTTC.

The chain has TRBV7-8 and TRBJ2-2; 12 bases match TRBD2. This CDR3 is 15 amino acids long. Germline V gene lookup returns CDR1 SGHVS and CDR2 FQNEAQ. After removal of 4 bases from V and 6 bases from J, the junction contained 3 bases not matched to a gene. CDR3 sequence (DNA): TGTGCCAGCAGCTCACTAGCGGGAGGCGCCGGGGAGCTGTTTTTT. It yields the protein CASSSLAGGAGELFF.

The genes are TRBV9 and TRBJ1-3; 7 nucleotides align to TRBD1. This CDR3 region has 18 residues. The V segment lost 0 bases and the J segment 2 bases; nucleotides outside the gene matches: 11. CDR1 and CDR2 from the germline V gene are SGDLS and YYNGEE. The CDR3 loop is CASSVGHVGRGTGNTIYF. The CDR3 bases are TGTGCCAGCAGCGTAGGACACGTCGGCAGGGGGACTGGAAACACCATATATTTT.

This clone has just one count. The chain uses TRBV19 and TRBJ2-6; 10 positions match TRBD2. Germline lookup yields CDR1 LNHDA and CDR2 SQIVND (reference sequence). The CDR3 totals 19 residues. V shed 4 bases and J 2 bases; nucleotides not matched to a gene: 11. CDR3 sequence: CASSRILAGGSPGANVLTF. DNA for the CDR3: TGTGCCAGTAGTAGAATTTTAGCGGGAGGAAGCCCTGGGGCCAACGTCCTGACTTTC.

The chain recombines TRBV5-1 with TRBJ2-1, with 8 bases that match TRBD2. J lost 6 bases, V lost 0 bases, and 2 bases had no gene match. CDR1 is SGHRS, CDR2 YFSETQ, per germline. This CDR3 has 14 amino acids. The CDR3 here is CASSLAAGGNEQFF. The CDR3 region has the DNA TGCGCCAGCAGCTTGGCCGCGGGAGGCAATGAGCAGTTCTTC.